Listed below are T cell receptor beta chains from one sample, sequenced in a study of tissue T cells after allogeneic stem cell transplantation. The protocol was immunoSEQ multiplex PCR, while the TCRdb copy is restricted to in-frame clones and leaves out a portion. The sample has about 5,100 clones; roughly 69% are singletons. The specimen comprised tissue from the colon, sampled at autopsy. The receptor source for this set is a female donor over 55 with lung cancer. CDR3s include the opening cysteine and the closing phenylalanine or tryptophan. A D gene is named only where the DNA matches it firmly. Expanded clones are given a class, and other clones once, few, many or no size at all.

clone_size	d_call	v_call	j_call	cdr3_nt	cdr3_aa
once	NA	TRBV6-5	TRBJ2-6	TGTGCCACCCGTATAGGGGCCTCTGGGGCCAACGTCCTGACTTTC	CATRIGASGANVLTF
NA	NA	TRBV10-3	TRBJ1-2	TGTGCCATCAGCCAGGGCTTTGAAGGCGGCTACACCTTC	CAISQGFEGGYTF
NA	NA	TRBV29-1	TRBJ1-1	TGCAGCGTTGCTCGCCTTTCCAACACTGAAGCTTTCTTT	CSVARLSNTEAFF
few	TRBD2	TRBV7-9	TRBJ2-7	TGTGCCAGCAGCTTATCGGGACTAGCTTCGTACGAGCAGTACTTC	CASSLSGLASYEQYF
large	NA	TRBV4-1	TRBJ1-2	TGCGCCAGCAGCCAAGGGCGGGGATCCAACTATGGCTACACCTTC	CASSQGRGSNYGYTF
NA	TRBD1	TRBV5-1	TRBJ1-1	TGCGCCAGCAGCGGGACAGGGGGTTTCACTGAAGCTTTCTTT	CASSGTGGFTEAFF
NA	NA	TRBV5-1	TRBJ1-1	TGCGCCAGCAGCTTCCTGGCGGCGGGGGCCACTGAAGCTTTCTTT	CASSFLAAGATEAFF
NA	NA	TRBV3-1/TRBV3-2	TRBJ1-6	TGTGCCAGCAGCCAACTGACCGCGAATAATTCACCCCTCCACTTT	CASSQLTANNSPLHF
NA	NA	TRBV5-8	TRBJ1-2	TGTGCCAGCAGCTTACCCCGTGGGGCTCCTAACTATGGCTACACCTTC	CASSLPRGAPNYGYTF
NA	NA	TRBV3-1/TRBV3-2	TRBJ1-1	TGTGCCAGCGGACATCTGGGGTTGCGAGCTTTCTTT	CASGHLGLRAFF
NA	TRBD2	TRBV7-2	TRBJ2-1	TGTGCCAGCAGCCGGAGTAGCGGGAGGGCGTTTTCATCCTACAATGAGCAGTTCTTC	CASSRSSGRAFSSYNEQFF
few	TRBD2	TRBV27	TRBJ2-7	TGTGCCAGCAGTCTCCGGGAGGGCTACGAGCAGTACTTC	CASSLREGYEQYF
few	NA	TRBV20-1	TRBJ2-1	TGCAGTGCTAGAGGTGTGGATGAGCAGTTCTTC	CSARGVDEQFF
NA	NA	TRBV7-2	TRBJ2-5	TGTGCCAGCAGCTTAGCGGGGTACCAAGAGACCCAGTACTTC	CASSLAGYQETQYF
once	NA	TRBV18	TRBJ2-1	TGTGCCAGCTCACCAGGAACTAGCAGTTTGAATGAGCAGTTCTTC	CASSPGTSSLNEQFF
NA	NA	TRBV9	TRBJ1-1	TGTGCCAGCAGCGCCCTAAATGGGGCGGGCAAAGCTTTCTTT	CASSALNGAGKAFF
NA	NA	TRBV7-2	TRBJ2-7	TGTGCCAGCAGCTTAGGTCACGACAGCTCCTACGAGCAGTACTTC	CASSLGHDSSYEQYF
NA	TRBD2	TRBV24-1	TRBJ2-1	TGTGCCACCAGTGATGCGTCGGGGGGGGCGTACAATGAGCAGTTCTTC	CATSDASGGAYNEQFF
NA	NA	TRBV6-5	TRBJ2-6	TGTGCCAGCAACCGAAGGGCCTCTGGGGCCAACGTCCTGACTTTC	CASNRRASGANVLTF
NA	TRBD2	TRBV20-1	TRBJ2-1	TGCAGTGCTAGTTCGGGGGGTGTCCGGAATGAGCAGTTCTTC	CSASSGGVRNEQFF
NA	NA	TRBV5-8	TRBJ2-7	TGTGCCAGCAGCTTTTGGCTTCGGGGGCAGTACTTC	CASSFWLRGQYF
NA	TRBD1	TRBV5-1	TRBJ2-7	TGCGCCAGCAGCTTGTTCTCAGGGGGCCTTTCCTACGAGCAGTACTTC	CASSLFSGGLSYEQYF
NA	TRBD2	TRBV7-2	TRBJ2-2	TGTGCCAGCAGCTCCAGACTAGCGGGGGGCACCGGGGAGCTGTTTTTT	CASSSRLAGGTGELFF
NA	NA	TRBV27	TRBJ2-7	TGTGCCAGCAGTTTCACCCCCGTAATAGCGTCGAGTAACGAGCAGTACTTC	CASSFTPVIASSNEQYF
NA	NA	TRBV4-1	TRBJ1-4	TGCGCCAGCAGCCAAGATCGCCAGGGGTTTCGTGAAAAACTGTTTTTT	CASSQDRQGFREKLFF
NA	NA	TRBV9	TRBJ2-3	TGTGCCAGCAGCGTCCTTCCGGCCCGATCAGATACGCAGTATTTT	CASSVLPARSDTQYF
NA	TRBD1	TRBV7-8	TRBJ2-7	TGTGCCAGCAGCGTCAACAGGGGCTACGAGCAGTACTTC	CASSVNRGYEQYF
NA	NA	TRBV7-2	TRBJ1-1	TGTGCCAGCAGCCAAGAAGTGGCGGGAATCGGAGAAGCTTTCTTT	CASSQEVAGIGEAFF
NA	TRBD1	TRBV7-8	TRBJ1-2	TGTGCCAGCAGCTTAGATGCAGGGGGAACTAACTATGGCTACACCTTC	CASSLDAGGTNYGYTF
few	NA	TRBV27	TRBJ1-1	TGTGCCAGCAGTATTGGGGGCGCTGAAGCTTTCTTT	CASSIGGAEAFF
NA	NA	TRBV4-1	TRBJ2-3	TGCGCCAGCAGCCAAAACTCTCGGTCCTGGGACCCCACCGATACGCAGTATTTT	CASSQNSRSWDPTDTQYF
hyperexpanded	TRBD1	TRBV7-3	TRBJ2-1	TGTGCCAGCAGCTTAGGAACAGGGGTAAATGAGCAGTTCTTC	CASSLGTGVNEQFF
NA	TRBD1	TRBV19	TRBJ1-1	TGTGCCAGTAGTCCGGACAGGCTGAACACTGAAGCTTTCTTT	CASSPDRLNTEAFF
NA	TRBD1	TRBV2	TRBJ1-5	TGTGCCAGCAGTCTCGGGACAGCTCTCCAGCCCCAGCATTTT	CASSLGTALQPQHF
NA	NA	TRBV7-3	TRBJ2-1	TGTGCCAGCAGAGTCTCTAGGAACGTTGGACTCAATGAGCAGTTCTTC	CASRVSRNVGLNEQFF
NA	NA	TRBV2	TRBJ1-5	TGTGCCAGCAAGGGGACAATCTATCAGCCCCAGCATTTT	CASKGTIYQPQHF
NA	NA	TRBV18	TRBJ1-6	TGTGCCAGCTCGCTTTGGAAACAGGAAAGTCTCTCCTATAATTCACCCCTCCACTTT	CASSLWKQESLSYNSPLHF
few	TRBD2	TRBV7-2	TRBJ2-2	TGTGCCAGCAGCTCTAGCGGGGGGTCGCTCACCGGGGAGCTGTTTTTT	CASSSSGGSLTGELFF
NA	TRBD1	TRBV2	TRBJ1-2	TGTGCCAGCAAACCTCAGGGGGGCTGGTATGGCTACACCTTC	CASKPQGGWYGYTF
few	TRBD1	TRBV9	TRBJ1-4	TGTGCCAGCAGCCCGGGACAGGCTAATGAAAAACTGTTTTTT	CASSPGQANEKLFF
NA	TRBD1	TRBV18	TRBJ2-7	TGTGCCAGCTCACTAGGGGCGACAGGGGCGGCCTACGAGCAGTACTTC	CASSLGATGAAYEQYF
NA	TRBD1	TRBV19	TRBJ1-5	TGTGCCAGTAGTATCCTAGACCCGGGACAGAGCATTCAGCCCCAGCATTTT	CASSILDPGQSIQPQHF